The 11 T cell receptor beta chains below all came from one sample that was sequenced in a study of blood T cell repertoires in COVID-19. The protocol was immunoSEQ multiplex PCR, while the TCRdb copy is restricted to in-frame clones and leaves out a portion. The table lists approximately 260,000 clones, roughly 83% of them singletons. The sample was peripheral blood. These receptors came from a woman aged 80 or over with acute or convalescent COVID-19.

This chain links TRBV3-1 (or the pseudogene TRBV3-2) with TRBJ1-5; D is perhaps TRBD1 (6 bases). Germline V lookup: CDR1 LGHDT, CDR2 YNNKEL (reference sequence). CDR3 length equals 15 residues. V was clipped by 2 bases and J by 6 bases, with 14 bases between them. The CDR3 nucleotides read TGTGCCAGCAGCCAAAGTGGGGGCCTCAGTCAGCCCCAGCATTTT. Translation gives CASSQSGGLSQPQHF.

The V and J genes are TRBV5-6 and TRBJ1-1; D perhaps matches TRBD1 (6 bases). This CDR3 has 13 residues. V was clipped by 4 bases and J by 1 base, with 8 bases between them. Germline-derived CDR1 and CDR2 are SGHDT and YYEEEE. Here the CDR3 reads CASSPGQNTEAFF. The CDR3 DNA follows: TGTGCCAGCAGCCCGGGACAGAACACTGAAGCTTTCTTT.

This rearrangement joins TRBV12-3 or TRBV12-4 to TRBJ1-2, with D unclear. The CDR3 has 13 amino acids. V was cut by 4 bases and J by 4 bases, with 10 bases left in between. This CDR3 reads CASSSWRGYGYTF. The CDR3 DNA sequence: TGTGCCAGCAGTTCGTGGCGGGGCTATGGCTACACCTTC.

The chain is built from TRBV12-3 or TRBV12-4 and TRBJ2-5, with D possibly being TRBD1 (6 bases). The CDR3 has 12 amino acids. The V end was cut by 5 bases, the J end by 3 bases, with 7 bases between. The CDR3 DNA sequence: TGTGCCAGCAGTCCAGGGGAAGAGACCCAGTACTTC. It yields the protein CASSPGEETQYF.

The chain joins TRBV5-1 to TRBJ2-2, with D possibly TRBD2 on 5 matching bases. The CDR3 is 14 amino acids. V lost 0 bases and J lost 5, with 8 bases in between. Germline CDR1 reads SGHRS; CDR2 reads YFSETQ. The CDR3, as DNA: TGCGCCAGCAGCTTGGATGGAGGAACCGGGGAGCTGTTTTTT. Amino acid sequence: CASSLDGGTGELFF.

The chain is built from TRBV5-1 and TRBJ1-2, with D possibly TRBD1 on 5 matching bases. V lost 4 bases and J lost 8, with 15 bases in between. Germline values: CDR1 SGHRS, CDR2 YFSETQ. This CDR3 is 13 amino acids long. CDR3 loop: CASSTPSDRGYTF. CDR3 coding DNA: TGCGCCAGCAGCACCCCCTCCGACAGAGGCTACACCTTC.

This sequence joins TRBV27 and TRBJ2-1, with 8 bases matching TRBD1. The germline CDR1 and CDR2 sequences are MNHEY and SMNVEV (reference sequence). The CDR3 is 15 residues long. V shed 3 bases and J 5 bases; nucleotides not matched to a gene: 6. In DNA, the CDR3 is TGTGCCAGCAGTTTGGACAGGGCTAGCGACAATGAGCAGTTCTTC. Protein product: CASSLDRASDNEQFF.

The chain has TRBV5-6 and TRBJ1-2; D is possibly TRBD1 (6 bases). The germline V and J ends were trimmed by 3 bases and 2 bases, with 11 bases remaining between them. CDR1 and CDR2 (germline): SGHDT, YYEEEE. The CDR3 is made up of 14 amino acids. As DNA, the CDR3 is TGTGCCAGCAGCTCCGGGACAAACAACTATGGCTACACCTTC. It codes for CASSSGTNNYGYTF.

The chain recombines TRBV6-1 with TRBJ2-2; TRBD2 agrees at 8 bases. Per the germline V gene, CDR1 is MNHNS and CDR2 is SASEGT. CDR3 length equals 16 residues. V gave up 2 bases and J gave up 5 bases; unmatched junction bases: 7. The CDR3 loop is CASSERRAGVTGELFF. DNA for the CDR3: TGTGCCAGCAGTGAACGCCGAGCGGGGGTGACCGGGGAGCTGTTTTTT.

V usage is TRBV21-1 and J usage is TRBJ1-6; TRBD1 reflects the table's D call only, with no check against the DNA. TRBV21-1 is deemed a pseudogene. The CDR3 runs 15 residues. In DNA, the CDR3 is TGTGCCGGCATACAGGGGGGCTCCTATAATTCACCCCTCCACTTT. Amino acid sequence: CAGIQGGSYNSPLHF.

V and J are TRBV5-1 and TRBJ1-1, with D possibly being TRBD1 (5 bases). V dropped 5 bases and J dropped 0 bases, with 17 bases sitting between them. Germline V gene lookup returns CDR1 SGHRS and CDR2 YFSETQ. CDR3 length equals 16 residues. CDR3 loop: CASRTSAGRMNTEAFF. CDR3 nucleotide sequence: TGCGCCAGCAGAACGTCGGCAGGGCGTATGAACACTGAAGCTTTCTTT. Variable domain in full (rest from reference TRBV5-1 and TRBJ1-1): KAGVTQTPRYLIKTRGQQVTLSCSPISGHRSVSWYQQTPGQGLQFLFEYFSETQRNKGNFPGRFSGRQFSNSRSEMNVSTLELGDSALYLCASRTSAGRMNTEAFFGQGTRLTVV.